This T cell receptor (beta chain) was obtained from a study of PD-1 blockade in mismatch repair-deficient tumors. This clone showed up just a few times. The antigen remains unidentified. General study findings and limits: After pembrolizumab, tumor-resident clones rose rapidly, then generally contracted before radiologic responses.

CDR1 and CDR2 (germline): SGHRS, YFSETQ. V lost 1 base and J 0 bases, leaving 10 bases between the germline ends. The CDR3 runs 15 residues. Sequenced by immunoSEQ multiplex PCR; TCRdb stores in-frame clones only, minus some. In the table there are 35,000 to 40,000 clones, about 85% of which are singletons. Mismatch repair deficiency was confirmed in all patients, by PCR or immunohistochemistry. The source material was peripheral blood, sampled 4 weeks after starting pembrolizumab. The chain has TRBV5-1 and TRBJ1-1, with D possibly matching TRBD1 (6 bases). The receptor's source is an adult with mismatch repair-deficient cancer. The CDR3 loop is CASSLTGTMNTEAFF. The CDR3 DNA reads as TGCGCCAGCAGCTTGACAGGGACCATGAACACTGAAGCTTTCTTT.